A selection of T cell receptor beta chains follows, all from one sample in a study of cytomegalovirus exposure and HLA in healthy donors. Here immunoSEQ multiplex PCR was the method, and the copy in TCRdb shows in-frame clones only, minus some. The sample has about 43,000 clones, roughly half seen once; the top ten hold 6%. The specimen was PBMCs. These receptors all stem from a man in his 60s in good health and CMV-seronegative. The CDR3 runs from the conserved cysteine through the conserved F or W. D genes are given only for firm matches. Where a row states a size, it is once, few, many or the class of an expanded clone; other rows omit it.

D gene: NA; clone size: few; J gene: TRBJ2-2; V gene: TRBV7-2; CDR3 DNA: TGTGCCAGCAGCTTAGTCGTAGCGTGGGAATCCGGGGAGCTGTTTTTT; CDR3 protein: CASSLVVAWESGELFF
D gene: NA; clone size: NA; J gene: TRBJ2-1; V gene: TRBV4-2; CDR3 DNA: TGTGCCAGCAGCCAAGAAAGTACCGGGAGCTCCTACAATGAGCAGTTCTTC; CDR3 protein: CASSQESTGSSYNEQFF
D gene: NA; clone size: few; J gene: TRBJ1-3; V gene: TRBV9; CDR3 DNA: TGTGCCAGCAGCGATCCCGGTGGAAACACCATATATTTT; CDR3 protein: CASSDPGGNTIYF
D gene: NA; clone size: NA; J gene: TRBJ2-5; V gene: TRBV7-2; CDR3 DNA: TGTGCCAGCAGCTTAGACGACTTTGGGTCGGAGACCCAGTACTTC; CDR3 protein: CASSLDDFGSETQYF
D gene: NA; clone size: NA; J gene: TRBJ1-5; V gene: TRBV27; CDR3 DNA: TGTGCCAGCAGTCGTGGGGGCCCGGGGCAGCCCCAGCATTTT; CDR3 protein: CASSRGGPGQPQHF
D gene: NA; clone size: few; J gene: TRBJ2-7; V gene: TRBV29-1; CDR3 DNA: TGCAGCGTTGCCATTTCCTACGAGCAGTACTTC; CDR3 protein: CSVAISYEQYF
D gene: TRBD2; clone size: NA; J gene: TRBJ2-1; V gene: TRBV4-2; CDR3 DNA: TGTGCCAGCAGCCAGGGACTAAGGTCCTACAATGAGCAGTTCTTC; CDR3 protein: CASSQGLRSYNEQFF
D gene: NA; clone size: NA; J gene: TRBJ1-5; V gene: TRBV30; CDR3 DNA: TGTGCCTGGACGCCTCAAGGGAGAAGCAATCAGCCCCAGCATTTT; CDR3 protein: CAWTPQGRSNQPQHF
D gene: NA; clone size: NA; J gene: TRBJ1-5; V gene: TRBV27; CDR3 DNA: TGTGCCAGCAGTTTCCAGGGAGGTCAGCCCCAGCATTTT; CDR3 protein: CASSFQGGQPQHF
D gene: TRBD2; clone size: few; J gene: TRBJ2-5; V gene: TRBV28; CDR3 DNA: TGTGCCAGCAGTTTAGGGGGACTAGCTAAGGAGACCCAGTACTTC; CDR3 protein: CASSLGGLAKETQYF
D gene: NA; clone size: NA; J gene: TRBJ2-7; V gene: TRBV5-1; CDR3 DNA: TGCGCCAGCCACCCCGGGACATCAAACTACGAGCAGTACTTC; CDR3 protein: CASHPGTSNYEQYF
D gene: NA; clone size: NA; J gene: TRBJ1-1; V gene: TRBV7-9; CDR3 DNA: TGTGCCAGCAGCTTAGGGGGAGGGGGGAACACTGAAGCTTTCTTT; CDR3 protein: CASSLGGGGNTEAFF
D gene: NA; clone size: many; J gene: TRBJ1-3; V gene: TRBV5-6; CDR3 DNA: TGTGCCAGCAGCCCCAAGACTGCGTCTGGAAACACCATATATTTT; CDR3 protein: CASSPKTASGNTIYF
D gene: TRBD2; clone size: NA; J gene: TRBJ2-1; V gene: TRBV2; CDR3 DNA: TGTGCCAAACCGGGACTAGCGGGAGGGAGCTCCTACAATGAGCAGTTCTTC; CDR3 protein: CAKPGLAGGSSYNEQFF
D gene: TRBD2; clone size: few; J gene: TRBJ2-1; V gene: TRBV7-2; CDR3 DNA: TGTGCCAGCAGCGTCGGACTAGCGGGCAATGAGCAGTTCTTC; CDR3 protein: CASSVGLAGNEQFF
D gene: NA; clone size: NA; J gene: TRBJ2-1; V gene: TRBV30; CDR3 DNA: TGTGCCTGGGGCAGGGGTTTGGATGAGCAGTTCTTC; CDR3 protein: CAWGRGLDEQFF
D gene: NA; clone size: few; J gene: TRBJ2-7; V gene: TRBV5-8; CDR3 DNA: TGTGCCAGCAGCTTCAAGCGGCCCTACGAGCAGTACTTC; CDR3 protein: CASSFKRPYEQYF
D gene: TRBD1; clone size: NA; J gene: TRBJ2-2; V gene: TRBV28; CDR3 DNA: TGTGCCAGCAACCATTACCGGGACAGCCGGGAGCTGTTTTTT; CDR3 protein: CASNHYRDSRELFF
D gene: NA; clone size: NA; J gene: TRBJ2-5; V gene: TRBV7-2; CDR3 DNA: TGTGCCAGCAGCTCGCCTGGGGGGGGGCGCATCCCCCAAGAGACCCAGTACTTC; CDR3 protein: CASSSPGGGRIPQETQYF
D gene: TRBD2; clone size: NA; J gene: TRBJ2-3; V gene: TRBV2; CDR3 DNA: TGTGCCAGCAAACCGACTAGCGGGAGGGGCACGAATACGCAGTATTTT; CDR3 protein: CASKPTSGRGTNTQYF
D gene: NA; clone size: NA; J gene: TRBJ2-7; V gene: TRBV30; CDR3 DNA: TGTGCCTGGAGGGGGGGCTCCTACGAGCAGTACTTC; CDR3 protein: CAWRGGSYEQYF
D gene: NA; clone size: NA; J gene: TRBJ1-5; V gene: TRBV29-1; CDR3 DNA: TGCAGCGTGGGCCGGGACACTAATCAGCCCCAGCATTTT; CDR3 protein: CSVGRDTNQPQHF
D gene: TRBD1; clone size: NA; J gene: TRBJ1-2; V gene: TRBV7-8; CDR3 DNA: TGTGCCAGCAGCTTAGTAGGGACAGGGGGCGGTGGCTACACCTTC; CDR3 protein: CASSLVGTGGGGYTF
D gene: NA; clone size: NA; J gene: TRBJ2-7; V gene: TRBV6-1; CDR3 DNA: TGTGCCACCGGACAGTTCGCCTACGAGCAGTACTTC; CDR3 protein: CATGQFAYEQYF
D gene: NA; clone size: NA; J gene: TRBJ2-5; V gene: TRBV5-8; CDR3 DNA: TGTGCCAGCAGCCCGCCGTGGGGCAAAGAGACCCAGTACTTC; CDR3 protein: CASSPPWGKETQYF
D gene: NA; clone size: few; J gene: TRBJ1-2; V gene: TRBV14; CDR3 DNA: TGTGCCAGCAGCGAGGACAGAACATGGGGCTACACCTTC; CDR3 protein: CASSEDRTWGYTF
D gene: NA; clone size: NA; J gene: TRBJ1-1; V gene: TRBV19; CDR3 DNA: TGTGCCAGTAGTTACCTGGCAAACACTGAAGCTTTCTTT; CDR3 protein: CASSYLANTEAFF
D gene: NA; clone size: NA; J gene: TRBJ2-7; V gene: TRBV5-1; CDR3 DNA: TGCGCCAGCAGGGAGAGGGCCCGATCCTCCTACGAGCAGTACTTC; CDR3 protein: CASRERARSSYEQYF
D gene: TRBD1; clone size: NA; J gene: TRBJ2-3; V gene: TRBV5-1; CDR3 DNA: TGCGCCTCTTCCCCCAGGGGGCCAGATACGCAGTATTTT; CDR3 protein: CASSPRGPDTQYF
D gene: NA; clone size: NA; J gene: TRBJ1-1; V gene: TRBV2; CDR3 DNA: TGTGCCAGCAGTGATCCGAGTGAAGCTTTCTTT; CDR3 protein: CASSDPSEAFF
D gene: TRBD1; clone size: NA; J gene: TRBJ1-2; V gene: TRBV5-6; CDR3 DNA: TGTGCCAGCAGCTATAAACAGGGGGAAGGTGGCTACACCTTC; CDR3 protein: CASSYKQGEGGYTF
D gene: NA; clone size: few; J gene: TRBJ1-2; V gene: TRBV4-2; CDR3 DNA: TGTGCCAGCAGCCCTCAGACAGGATTACTCTATGGCTACACCTTC; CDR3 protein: CASSPQTGLLYGYTF
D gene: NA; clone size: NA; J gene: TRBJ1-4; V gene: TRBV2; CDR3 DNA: TGTGCCAGAGAGGTCCCGGGTAATGAAAAACTGTTTTTT; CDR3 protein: CAREVPGNEKLFF
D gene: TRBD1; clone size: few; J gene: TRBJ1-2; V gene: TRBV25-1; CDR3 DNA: TGTGCCAGCAGGGTTGGGACAGGGGATAACTATGGCTACACCTTC; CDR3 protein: CASRVGTGDNYGYTF
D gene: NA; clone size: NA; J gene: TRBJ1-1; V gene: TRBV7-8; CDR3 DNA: TGTGCCAGCAGCTTCGATACAGGCTTGAACACTGAAGCTTTCTTT; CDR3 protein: CASSFDTGLNTEAFF
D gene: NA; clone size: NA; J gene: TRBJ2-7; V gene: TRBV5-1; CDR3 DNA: TGCGCCAGCAGCTTGGCTCTGAGACAGAACGAGCAGTACTTC; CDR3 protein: CASSLALRQNEQYF
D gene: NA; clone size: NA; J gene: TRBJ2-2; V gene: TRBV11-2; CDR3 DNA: TGTGCCAGCAGCTTGGGGAGGTCGAACACCGGGGAGCTGTTTTTT; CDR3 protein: CASSLGRSNTGELFF
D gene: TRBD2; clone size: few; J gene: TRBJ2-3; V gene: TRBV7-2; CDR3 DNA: TGTGCCAGCAGCAGGACTAGCCCGAGGACAGATACGCAGTATTTT; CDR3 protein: CASSRTSPRTDTQYF
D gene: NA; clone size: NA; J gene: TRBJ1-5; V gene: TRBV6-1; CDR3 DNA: TGTGCCAGCATGCGACAGAACAATCAGCCCCAGCATTTT; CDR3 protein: CASMRQNNQPQHF
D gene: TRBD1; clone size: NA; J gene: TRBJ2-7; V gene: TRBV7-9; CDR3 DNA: TGTGCCAGCAGCTCCACCCGCCTGGACAGGGCTGACGAGCAGTACTTC; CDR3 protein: CASSSTRLDRADEQYF
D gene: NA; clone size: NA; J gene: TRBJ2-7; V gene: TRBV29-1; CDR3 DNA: TGCAGCGTTGCCCAGGGGAGCTACGAGCAGTACTTC; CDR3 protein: CSVAQGSYEQYF
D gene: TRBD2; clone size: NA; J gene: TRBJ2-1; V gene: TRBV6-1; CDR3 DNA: TGTGCCAGCAGAGCGACTAGCGGACTTTTGAATGAGCAGTTCTTC; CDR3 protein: CASRATSGLLNEQFF
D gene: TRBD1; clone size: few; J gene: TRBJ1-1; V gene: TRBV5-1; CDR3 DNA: TGCGCCAGCAGCTTCACAGGGGGCGGTAGGAACACTGAAGCTTTCTTT; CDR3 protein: CASSFTGGGRNTEAFF
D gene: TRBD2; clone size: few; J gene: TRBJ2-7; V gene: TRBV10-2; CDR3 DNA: TGCGCCAGCAGCGTTTGGACTAGCGGGAGTAACCCCTACGAGCAGTACTTC; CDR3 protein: CASSVWTSGSNPYEQYF
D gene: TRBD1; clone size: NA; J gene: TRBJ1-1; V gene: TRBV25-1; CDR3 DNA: TGTGCCAGCAGTGTGATAACAGGGGCCTGCGAAGCTTTCTTT; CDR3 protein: CASSVITGACEAFF
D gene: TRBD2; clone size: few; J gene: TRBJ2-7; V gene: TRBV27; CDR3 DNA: TGTGCCAGCAGTCCCTCTAGCGGGAACGAGCAGTACTTC; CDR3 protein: CASSPSSGNEQYF
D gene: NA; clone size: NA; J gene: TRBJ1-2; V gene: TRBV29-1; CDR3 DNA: TGCAGCGTTGGACCCCCAGGGGTAGAGGGCTACACCTTC; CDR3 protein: CSVGPPGVEGYTF
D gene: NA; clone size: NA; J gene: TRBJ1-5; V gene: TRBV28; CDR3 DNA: TGTGCCAGCCTACCCCGTGCGGGGATCGGTCAGCCCCAGCATTTT; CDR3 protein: CASLPRAGIGQPQHF
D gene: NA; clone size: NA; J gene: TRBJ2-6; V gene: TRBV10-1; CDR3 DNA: TGCGCCACCAAGAGGCGGGGACCGACATCCTCTGGGGCCAACGTCCTGACTTTC; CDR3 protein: CATKRRGPTSSGANVLTF
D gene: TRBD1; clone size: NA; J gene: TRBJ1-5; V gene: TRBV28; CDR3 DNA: TGTGCCAGCGAGCAGGGGGATCAGCCCCAGCATTTT; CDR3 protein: CASEQGDQPQHF
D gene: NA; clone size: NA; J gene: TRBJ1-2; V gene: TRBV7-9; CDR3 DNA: TGTGCCAGCAGCGTAGGGACTGTCTATGGCTACACCTTC; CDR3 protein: CASSVGTVYGYTF
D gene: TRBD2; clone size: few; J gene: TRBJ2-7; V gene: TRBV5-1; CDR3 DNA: TGCGCCAGCAGCTTGTTGCCAGCGGGAGGTTACGAGCAGTACTTC; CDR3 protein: CASSLLPAGGYEQYF
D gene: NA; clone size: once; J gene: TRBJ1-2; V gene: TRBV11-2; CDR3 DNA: TGTGCCAGCAGCTTAGACATGGTGAGCGAGGGCTACACCTTC; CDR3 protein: CASSLDMVSEGYTF
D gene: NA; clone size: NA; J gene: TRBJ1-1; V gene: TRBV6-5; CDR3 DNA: TGTGCCAGCAGGGCTCAGGGAGGAGGGAACACTGAAGCTTTCTTT; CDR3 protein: CASRAQGGGNTEAFF
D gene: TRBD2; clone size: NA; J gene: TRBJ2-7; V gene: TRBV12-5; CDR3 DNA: TGTGCTAGTGTCCAACCGGGACTAGCGGGAGGAGAGTACGAGCAGTACTTC; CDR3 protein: CASVQPGLAGGEYEQYF
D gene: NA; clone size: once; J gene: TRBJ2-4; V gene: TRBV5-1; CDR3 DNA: TGCGCCAGCAGTCCGGGGGTAGCCAAAAACATTCAGTACTTC; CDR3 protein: CASSPGVAKNIQYF
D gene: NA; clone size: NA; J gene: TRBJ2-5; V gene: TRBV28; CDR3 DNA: TGTGCCAGCAGATCAGGGTGGGAGACCCAGTACTTC; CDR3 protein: CASRSGWETQYF
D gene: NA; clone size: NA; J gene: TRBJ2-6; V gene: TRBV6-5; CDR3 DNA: TGTGCCAGCAGTTACCCCGGTACCAACGTCCTGACTTTC; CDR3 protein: CASSYPGTNVLTF
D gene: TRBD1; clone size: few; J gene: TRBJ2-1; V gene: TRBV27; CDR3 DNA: TGTGCCAGCAGCGGACCGGGACAGGGGGCCGATGAGCAGTTCTTC; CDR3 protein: CASSGPGQGADEQFF
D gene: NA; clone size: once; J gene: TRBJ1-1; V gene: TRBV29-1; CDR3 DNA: TGCAGCGTTGAAGGAAGGGGCAGGGCTGAAGCTTTCTTT; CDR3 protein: CSVEGRGRAEAFF